These 5 T cell receptor beta chains share one sample of origin, sequenced in a study of PD-1 blockade in mismatch repair-deficient tumors. TCRdb's copy holds only in-frame clones and misses some; the assay was immunoSEQ multiplex PCR. The table lists about 120,000 clones, around nine tenths of them singletons. The source material was peripheral blood, sampled 70 to 73 weeks after starting pembrolizumab. All receptors derive from an adult with mismatch repair-deficient cancer.

The V and J genes are TRBV7-6 and TRBJ1-2; no clear D. Germline V gene data show CDR1 as SGHVS and CDR2 as FNYEAQ. Trimming removed 1 base at V and 0 bases at J, with 6 bases between. There are 14 residues in the CDR3. CDR3 protein: CASSLEAPNYGYTF. DNA of the CDR3: TGTGCCAGCAGCTTAGAAGCACCTAACTATGGCTACACCTTC.

This chain uses TRBV9 with TRBJ2-2; 8 bases agree with TRBD1. CDR1 is SGDLS, CDR2 YYNGEE, per germline. This CDR3 is built from 17 residues. V was pared by 3 bases and J by 6 bases, with 13 bases of the junction left unmatched. CDR3 amino acids: CASSGPPGQGASGELFF. Here the CDR3 DNA reads TGTGCCAGCAGCGGGCCCCCCGGGCAGGGGGCATCCGGGGAGCTGTTTTTT.

V gene TRBV29-1 combines with J gene TRBJ2-1; 10 bases agree with TRBD2. The length of the CDR3 is 14 residues. V shed 8 bases and J 10 bases; nucleotides not matched to a gene: 14. CDR1 is SQVTM and CDR2 is ANQGSEA in the germline V gene. CDR3 sequence: CSSLAGDSGGEQFF. CDR3 in DNA: TGCAGCTCCCTAGCGGGGGACTCCGGGGGAGAGCAGTTCTTC.

In this sample, this clone turned up once. The genes are TRBV19 and TRBJ2-7; 7 bases fit TRBD2. Germline V gene sequence: CDR1 LNHDA, CDR2 SQIVND (reference sequence). The CDR3 consists of 15 residues. V dropped 3 bases and J dropped 4; count of bases not matched to a gene: 9. The CDR3 spells CASSISGTNAYEQYF. Written as DNA, the CDR3 is TGTGCCAGTAGTATCAGCGGGACTAATGCTTACGAGCAGTACTTC.

This sequence joins TRBV7-2 and TRBJ2-7; 7 bases align to TRBD1. The V gene end was trimmed by 4 bases and the J gene end by 3 bases; junction bases not matched to a gene: 6. Per the germline V gene, CDR1 is SGHTA and CDR2 is FQGNSA. This CDR3 is built from 14 residues. CDR3 in DNA: TGTGCCAGCAGCTCGATAGGACAGGTCTACGAGCAGTACTTC. This encodes CASSSIGQVYEQYF.